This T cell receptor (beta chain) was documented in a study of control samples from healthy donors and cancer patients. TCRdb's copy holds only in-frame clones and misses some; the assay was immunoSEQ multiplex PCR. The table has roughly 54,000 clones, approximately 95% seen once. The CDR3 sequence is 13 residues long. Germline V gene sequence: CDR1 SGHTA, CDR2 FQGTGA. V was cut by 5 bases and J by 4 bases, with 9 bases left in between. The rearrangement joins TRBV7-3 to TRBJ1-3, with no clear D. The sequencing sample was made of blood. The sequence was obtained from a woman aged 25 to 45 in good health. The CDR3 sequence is CASSRSPGNTIYF. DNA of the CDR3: TGTGCCAGCAGCCGTAGCCCGGGAAACACCATATATTTT.